The T cell receptor (beta chain) under discussion was sequenced for a study of CD8+CD57+ T cells in acquired aplastic anemia. Study-wide background: The DNA of sorted CD4+ and CD8+ cells averaged roughly 3 ug.

About this clonotype: The antigen is unknown.

The patients chosen for sequencing had shown expansion of CD8+CD57+ cells (detected by flow cytometry). Each patient had severe acquired aplastic anemia. Among the patients, none had received any therapy at the time of blood sampling. Findings and caveats of the study: Patients and controls had in common 25 to 35 CD8+ CDR3 sequences.

Germline CDR1 reads MNHNS; CDR2 reads SASEGT. The CDR3 covers 15 residues. V was pared by 8 bases and J by 4 bases, with 9 bases of the junction left unmatched. Genomic DNA provided the template from which TCR beta VDJ and CDR3 profiles were obtained. One entry per CDR3 protein results from TCRdb running MiXCR on the reads. Of approximately 470,000 distinct CDR3 sequences in the sample, around 30% are singletons; the top ten hold about 0.8%. The clonotype comes from a human donor with aplastic anemia. The V and J genes are TRBV6-1 and TRBJ2-3; 10 bases align to TRBD2. The specimen sequenced was sorted CD4+, CD8+, or CD8+CD57+ T cells (not recorded which) from PBMCs. The DNA for the CDR3 is TGTGCCAGCCTCAGACTAGCGGGCGATGCAGATACGCAGTATTTT. Translation: CASLRLAGDADTQYF.